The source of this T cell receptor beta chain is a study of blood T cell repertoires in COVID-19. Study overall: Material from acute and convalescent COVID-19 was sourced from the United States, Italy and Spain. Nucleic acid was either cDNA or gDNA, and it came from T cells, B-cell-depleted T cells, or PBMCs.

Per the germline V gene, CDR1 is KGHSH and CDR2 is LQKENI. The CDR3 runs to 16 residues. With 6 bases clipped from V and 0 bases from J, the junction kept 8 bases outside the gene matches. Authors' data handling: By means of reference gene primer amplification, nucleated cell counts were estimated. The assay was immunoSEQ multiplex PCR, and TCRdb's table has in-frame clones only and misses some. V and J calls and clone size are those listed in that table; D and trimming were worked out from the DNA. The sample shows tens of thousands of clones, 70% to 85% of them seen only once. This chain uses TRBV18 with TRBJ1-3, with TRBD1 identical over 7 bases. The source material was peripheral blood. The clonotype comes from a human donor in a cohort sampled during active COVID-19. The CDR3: CASSWTGVGSGNTIYF. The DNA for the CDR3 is TGTGCCAGCTCCTGGACAGGCGTAGGCTCTGGAAACACCATATATTTT.